Listed here are 15 T cell receptor beta chains from one sample, sequenced in a study of T cells in Graves' hyperthyroidism and ophthalmopathy. TCR beta CDR3 sequences were amplified from RNA transcripts. The TCR CDR3 was amplified in a first-round RT-PCR using the HTBI primer set. TCRdb used MiXCR to reprocess the multiplex PCR reads, holding one entry per CDR3 protein. The data contain around 380,000 distinct CDR3 sequences, about 14% of them singletons. The sequenced sample was blood. The source is a man aged 30-40 years with Graves' hyperthyroidism that later progressed to Graves' ophthalmopathy.

At least ten counts were recorded for this clonotype. V is TRBV30 and J is TRBJ2-5, with D perhaps TRBD2 (6 bases). Germline values: CDR1 GTSNPN, CDR2 SVGIG (reference sequence). The CDR3 sequence is 12 residues long. Between the trimmed V and J ends, which lost 3 bases and 10 bases, there was a span of 15 bases. In DNA form, the CDR3 reads TGTGCCTGGAGAAGGAGGGGCCGGATCCAGTACTTC. Its translation: CAWRRRGRIQYF.

This clonotype showed up many times. V is TRBV2 and J is TRBJ2-6; 9 bases align to TRBD1. The germline gives CDR1 SNHLY, CDR2 FYNNEI. The CDR3 totals 15 residues. After removal of 11 bases from V and 0 bases from J, the junction contained 5 bases not matched to a gene. CDR3 loop: CARRDRASGANVLTF. CDR3 in DNA: TGTGCCCGTAGGGACAGGGCCTCTGGGGCCAACGTCCTGACTTTC. The full variable domain, rest sourced from reference TRBV2 and TRBJ2-6, is EPEVTQTPSHQVTQMGQEVILRCVPISNHLYFYWYRQILGQKVEFLVSFYNNEISEKSEIFDDQFSVERPDGSNFTLKIRSTKLEDSAMYFCARRDRASGANVLTFGAGSRLTVL.

This clonotype was recorded at least ten times. The chain has TRBV7-2 and TRBJ2-5; D is undetermined. V lost 2 bases to trimming and J lost 6 bases, with 7 bases between them. From germline, CDR1 is SGHTA and CDR2 FQGNSA. The CDR3 totals 12 residues. Here the CDR3 reads CASSLSLQTQYF. The CDR3 DNA sequence: TGTGCCAGCAGCTTATCTCTCCAGACCCAGTACTTC.

As concerns this clonotype: Possible read error: a much larger clone is one base away. A read error is likely, as this CDR3 ends without the conserved phenylalanine or tryptophan. V and J are TRBV4-1 and TRBJ1-2; 8 bases match TRBD1. With V trimmed by 1 base and J by 4 bases, 5 bases remained unmatched. In germline, CDR1 is MGHRA, CDR2 YSYEKL. There are 15 residues in the CDR3. CDR3 loop: CASSQGQGLFYGYTC. The CDR3 DNA sequence: TGCGCCAGCAGCCAAGGACAGGGGTTATTCTATGGCTACACCTGC.

The V and J genes are TRBV12-3 or TRBV12-4 and TRBJ2-7, with 14 nucleotides matching TRBD2. The J segment lost 1 base and the V segment lost 5 bases, leaving 7 bases of the junction unmatched. This CDR3 is built from 17 residues. The CDR3, as DNA: TGTGCCAGCAGTCCTGGACTAGCGGGGGGTATATCCTACGAGCAGTACTTC. This codes for CASSPGLAGGISYEQYF.

V gene TRBV20-1 combines with J gene TRBJ2-5; 7 bases match TRBD2. V lost 5 bases to trimming and J lost 5 bases; unmatched junction nucleotides: 8. Germline CDR1 is DFQATT and CDR2 is SNEGSKA (reference sequence). The CDR3 consists of 13 residues. CDR3 loop: CSARRLAVETQYF. The CDR3 DNA reads TGCAGTGCTCGGCGGCTAGCGGTGGAGACCCAGTACTTC.

The J gene is TRBJ2-5, the V gene TRBV5-5; D uncertain. This CDR3 contains 16 residues. V gave up 4 bases and J gave up 5 bases, with 21 bases separating them. The germline gives CDR1 SGHKS, CDR2 YYEKEE (reference sequence). The CDR3: CASSIPLVAPKETQYF. CDR3 DNA: TGTGCCAGCAGCATCCCCTTAGTGGCTCCTAAGGAGACCCAGTACTTC.

This clonotype has ten or more counts. The V call is TRBV6-1, the J call TRBJ1-6; D possibly corresponds to TRBD1 (6 bases). Germline CDR1 reads MNHNS; CDR2 reads SASEGT. V was trimmed by 3 bases and J by 0 bases, leaving 18 bases between them. The CDR3 spans 19 residues. The CDR3 reads CASSDLGGGISSYNSPLHF. CDR3 DNA: TGTGCCAGCAGTGATCTGGGGGGCGGTATAAGCTCCTATAATTCACCCCTCCACTTT.

This clonotype was observed at least ten times. The rearrangement uses TRBV12-3 or TRBV12-4 and TRBJ2-3; a weak D match, TRBD1 (5 bases). The CDR3 spans 15 residues. With 3 bases removed from V and 3 bases from J, the gap between germline ends came to 13 bases. The CDR3 nucleotides are TGTGCCAGCAGTTTCCAGGGTTTTTTGACAGATACGCAGTATTTT. Its protein product is CASSFQGFLTDTQYF.

This clonotype showed up just a few times. This sequence joins TRBV7-6 and TRBJ2-1, with D possibly being TRBD1 or TRBD2 (5 bases each). Trimming cost V 2 bases and J 0 bases, with 11 bases left between them. The CDR3 runs to 16 residues. Germline V gene lookup returns CDR1 SGHVS and CDR2 FNYEAQ. CDR3 region: CASSLNIGTSYNEQFF. CDR3 sequence (DNA): TGTGCCAGCAGCTTAAATATAGGGACCTCCTACAATGAGCAGTTCTTC. The variable domain in full, with the rest retrieved from reference TRBV7-6 and TRBJ2-1, is GAGVSQSPRYKVTKRGQDVALRCDPISGHVSLYWYRQALGQGPEFLTYFNYEAQQDKSGLPNDRFSAERPEGSISTLTIQRTEQRDSAMYRCASSLNIGTSYNEQFFGPGTRLTVL.

The J gene is TRBJ2-3, the V gene TRBV4-2; D not resolved. V gave up 5 bases and J gave up 5 bases, with 5 bases separating them. Looked up from germline, CDR1 is LGHNA and CDR2 is YNFKEQ. The CDR3 contains 11 residues. This CDR3 is CASSDRDTQYF. The CDR3 nucleotides are TGTGCCAGCAGCGATCGAGATACGCAGTATTTT.

This clonotype appeared a few times. The gene calls are TRBV6-2 or TRBV6-3 and TRBJ1-1, with D tentatively TRBD1 (5 bases). This CDR3 spans 12 amino acids. V lost 5 bases and J 7 bases, leaving 11 bases between the germline ends. Germline lookup yields CDR1 MNHEY and CDR2 SVGEGT. The CDR3 protein is CASSHGHNEAFF. In DNA form, the CDR3 reads TGTGCCAGCAGTCACGGACACAATGAAGCTTTCTTT.

The table lists this clonotype with a few counts. The chain couples TRBV7-2 to TRBJ2-5; perhaps TRBD2 as D (7 bases). The CDR3 runs to 14 residues. Germline loops: CDR1 SGHTA, CDR2 FQGNSA. Between the trimmed V and J ends, which lost 6 bases and 5 bases, there was a span of 16 bases. DNA of the CDR3: TGTGCCAGCAGTCGGGGGGCCCCGGGGGAGACCCAGTACTTC. Its protein product is CASSRGAPGETQYF.

This clonotype has at least ten counts. The rearrangement joins TRBV12-5 to TRBJ1-1; no clear D gene. Trimming shortened V by 0 bases and J by 2 bases, and 10 bases separated the two germline ends. The CDR3 sequence is 15 residues long. Germline-derived CDR1 and CDR2 are LGHNT and FRNRAP. CDR3 nucleotide sequence: TGTGCTAGTGGTTTGGTCAATACAGCTAACACTGAAGCTTTCTTT. Its translation: CASGLVNTANTEAFF. Full variable domain (remainder filled in from reference TRBV12-5 and TRBJ1-1): DARVTQTPRHKVTEMGQEVTMRCQPILGHNTVFWYRQTMMQGLELLAYFRNRAPLDDSGMPKDRFSAEMPDATLATLKIQPSEPRDSAVYFCASGLVNTANTEAFFGQGTRLTVV.

This clonotype occurred a few times. The gene calls are TRBV29-1 and TRBJ1-2; D ambiguous. Trimming pared 6 bases from V and 8 bases from J, leaving 16 bases between. CDR1 SQVTM and CDR2 ANQGSEA come from the germline V gene. The CDR3 consists of 12 residues. The CDR3: CSVREAGLGYTF. DNA of the CDR3: TGCAGCGTCCGAGAGGCGGGGTTAGGCTACACCTTC.